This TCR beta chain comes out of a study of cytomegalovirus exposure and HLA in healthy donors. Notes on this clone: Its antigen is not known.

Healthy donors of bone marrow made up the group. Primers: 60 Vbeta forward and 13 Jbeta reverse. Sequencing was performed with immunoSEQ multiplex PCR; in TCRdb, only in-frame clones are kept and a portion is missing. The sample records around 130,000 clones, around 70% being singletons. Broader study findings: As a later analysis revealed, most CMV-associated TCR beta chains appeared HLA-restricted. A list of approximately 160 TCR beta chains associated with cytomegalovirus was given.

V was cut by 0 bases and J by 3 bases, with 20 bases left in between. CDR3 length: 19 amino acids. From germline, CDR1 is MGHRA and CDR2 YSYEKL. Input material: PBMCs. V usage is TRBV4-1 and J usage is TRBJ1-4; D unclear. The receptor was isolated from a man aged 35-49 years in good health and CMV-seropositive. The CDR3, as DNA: TGCGCCAGCAGCCAAGATCTTGGTGGAATCGGGAGAGCTAATGAAAAACTGTTTTTT. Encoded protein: CASSQDLGGIGRANEKLFF.